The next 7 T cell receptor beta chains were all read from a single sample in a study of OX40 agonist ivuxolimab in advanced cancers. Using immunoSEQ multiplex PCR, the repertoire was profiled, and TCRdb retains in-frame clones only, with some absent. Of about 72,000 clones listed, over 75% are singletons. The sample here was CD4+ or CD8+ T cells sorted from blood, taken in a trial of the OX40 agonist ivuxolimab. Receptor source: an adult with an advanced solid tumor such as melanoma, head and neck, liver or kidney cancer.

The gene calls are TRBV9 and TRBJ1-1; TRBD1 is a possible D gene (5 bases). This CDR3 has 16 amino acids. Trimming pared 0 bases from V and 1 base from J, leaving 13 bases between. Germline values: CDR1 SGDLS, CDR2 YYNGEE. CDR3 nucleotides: TGTGCCAGCAGCGTAGATCCTCCAGGGCCGAACACTGAAGCTTTCTTT. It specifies CASSVDPPGPNTEAFF.

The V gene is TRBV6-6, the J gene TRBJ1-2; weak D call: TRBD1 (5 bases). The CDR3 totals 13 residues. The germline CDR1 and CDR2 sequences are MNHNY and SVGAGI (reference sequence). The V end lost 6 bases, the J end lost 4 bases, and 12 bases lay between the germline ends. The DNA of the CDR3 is TGTGCCAGCAGCCCCCCCGACAGCTATGGCTACACCTTC. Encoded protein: CASSPPDSYGYTF.

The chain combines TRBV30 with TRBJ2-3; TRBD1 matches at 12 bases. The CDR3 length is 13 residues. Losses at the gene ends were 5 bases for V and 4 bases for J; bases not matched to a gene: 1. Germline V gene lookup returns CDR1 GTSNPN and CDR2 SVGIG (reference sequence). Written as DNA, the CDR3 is TGTGCCTGGGGGACAGGGGGCGCAGATACGCAGTATTTT. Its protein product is CAWGTGGADTQYF.

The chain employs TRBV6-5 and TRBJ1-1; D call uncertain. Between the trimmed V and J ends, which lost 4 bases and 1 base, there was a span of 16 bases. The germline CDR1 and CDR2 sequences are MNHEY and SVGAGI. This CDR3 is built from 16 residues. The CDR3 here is CASSSNRFGRNTEAFF. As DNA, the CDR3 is TGTGCCAGCAGTTCAAACCGCTTTGGGCGGAACACTGAAGCTTTCTTT.

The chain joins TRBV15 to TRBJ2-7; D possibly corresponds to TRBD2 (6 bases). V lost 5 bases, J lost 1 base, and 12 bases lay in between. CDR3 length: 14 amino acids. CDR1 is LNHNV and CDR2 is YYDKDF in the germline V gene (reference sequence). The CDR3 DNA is TGTGCCACCAGCCTCGACGGAGGGTCCTACGAGCAGTACTTC. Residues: CATSLDGGSYEQYF.

CDR3 region: CASSLTAHSGGQYEQYF. Here the CDR3 DNA reads TGTGCCAGCAGCTTAACCGCCCATTCAGGGGGTCAGTACGAGCAGTACTTC. This chain links TRBV7-8 with TRBJ2-7; TRBD1 matches at 7 bases. Germline V gene data show CDR1 as SGHVS and CDR2 as FQNEAQ. This CDR3 is 17 amino acids long. V shed 2 bases and J 4 bases; nucleotides not matched to a gene: 14.

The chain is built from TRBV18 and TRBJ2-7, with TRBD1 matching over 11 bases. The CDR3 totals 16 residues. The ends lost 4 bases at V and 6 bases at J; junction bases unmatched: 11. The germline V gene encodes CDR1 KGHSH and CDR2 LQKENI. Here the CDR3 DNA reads TGTGCCAGCTCACGGGCACAGCCCGGGACAGGGGGCGAGCAGTACTTC. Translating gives CASSRAQPGTGGEQYF.